This entry describes one T cell receptor (beta chain). Its antigen is unknown. This record comes from a study of shared clonotypes between healthy human individuals. Naive CD8 cells were CD45RO-negative, positively selected for CCR7, excluding terminally differentiated effector memory CD45RA+ cells. Sequenced by immunoSEQ multiplex PCR; TCRdb stores in-frame clones only, minus some. Counted here are around 2,100,000 clones, approximately 94% occurring once; the ten biggest clones make up 1.2%. Study-wide findings and caveats: Larger estimated richness was generally seen in naive subsets than in memory subsets.

The CDR3 is 15 residues long. CDR1 is MNHEY and CDR2 is SMNVEV in the germline V gene (reference sequence). V was pared by 5 bases and J by 2 bases, with 13 bases between. The source of this sequence is a man aged 18 to 35 in good health. Sequenced material: naive CD8+ T cells sorted from blood. The chain combines TRBV27 with TRBJ1-3; D call uncertain. As DNA, the CDR3 is TGTGCCAGCAGTCCCCGTAGAGACCCTGGAAACACCATATATTTT. Its translation: CASSPRRDPGNTIYF.